These 13 T cell receptor beta chains share one sample of origin, sequenced in a study of blood T cell repertoires in COVID-19. TCRdb's copy holds only in-frame clones and misses some; the assay was immunoSEQ multiplex PCR. The sample shows approximately 230,000 clones, 88% of them seen only once. The sample comprised peripheral blood. The receptors were gathered from a woman aged 25 to 45 with COVID-19, enrolled during active disease.

J is TRBJ1-2 and V is TRBV2; D possibly corresponds to TRBD1 (5 bases). The CDR3 spans 13 residues. The V and J ends lost 4 bases and 3 bases respectively, with 9 bases between them. In germline, CDR1 is SNHLY, CDR2 FYNNEI. The CDR3 sequence is CASSAGQDYGYTF. The CDR3 DNA follows: TGTGCCAGCAGTGCAGGGCAGGACTATGGCTACACCTTC.

This chain joins TRBV9 and TRBJ2-1, with TRBD2 matching over 11 bases. The CDR3 length is 20 residues. Trimming removed 4 bases from V and 2 bases from J; junction bases left unmatched: 17. The germline CDR1 and CDR2 sequences are SGDLS and YYNGEE. This chain's CDR3 is CASSPRGVLLAGGTYNEQFF. The CDR3 nucleotides read TGTGCCAGCAGCCCGCGGGGGGTACTTCTAGCGGGAGGCACCTACAATGAGCAGTTCTTC. Combining the CDR3 with reference TRBV9 and TRBJ2-1 gives the whole variable domain DSGVTQTPKHLITATGQRVTLRCSPRSGDLSVYWYQQSLDQGLQFLIQYYNGEERAKGNILERFSAQQFPDLHSELNLSSLELGDSALYFCASSPRGVLLAGGTYNEQFFGPGTRLTVL.

A word on this clone: At one end, the junction sequence differs from germline, possibly due to a read error. V usage is TRBV7-7 and J usage is TRBJ2-5; 8 bases fit TRBD2. The CDR3 runs to 15 residues. In germline, CDR1 is SSHAT, CDR2 FNYEAQ (reference sequence). The CDR3 DNA follows: TGTGCTAGCAGCCACAAGCGGGGGAACCAAGAGACCCAGTACTTC. Amino acid sequence: CASSHKRGNQETQYF.

The V call is TRBV5-1, the J call TRBJ2-3; 10 nucleotides align to TRBD1. The CDR3 has 16 amino acids. CDR1 is SGHRS and CDR2 is YFSETQ in the germline V gene. The J segment lost 1 base and the V segment lost 0 bases, leaving 2 bases of the junction unmatched. The CDR3 coding sequence is TGCGCCAGCAGCTTGGATGGGACAGGGGGCACAGATACGCAGTATTTT. It specifies CASSLDGTGGTDTQYF.

A single count supports this clone. V gene TRBV10-2 combines with J gene TRBJ1-1, with D possibly matching TRBD1 (5 bases). Trimming pared 1 base from V and 3 bases from J, leaving 9 bases between. This CDR3 is 14 amino acids long. Germline CDR1 reads WSHSY; CDR2 reads SAAADI. CDR3 DNA sequence: TGCGCCAGCAGTGAGTTCGGCAGGGACACTGAAGCTTTCTTT. Its protein product is CASSEFGRDTEAFF.

This clone showed up just once. This chain links TRBV2 with TRBJ2-2; no reliable D call. The ends were cut back, 7 bases at V and 2 bases at J, with 17 bases in the middle. Germline loops: CDR1 SNHLY, CDR2 FYNNEI. CDR3 length equals 16 residues. The CDR3 bases are TGTGCCAGCACCGGAGATGGTTCTAATAACACCGGGGAGCTGTTTTTT. Protein sequence: CASTGDGSNNTGELFF.

This clone was found once. The rearrangement links TRBV19 to TRBJ2-2, with TRBD1 as a possible D gene (7 bases). V lost 6 bases to trimming and J lost 1 base, with 15 bases between them. CDR3 length equals 16 residues. Germline V lookup: CDR1 LNHDA, CDR2 SQIVND (reference sequence). CDR3 sequence (DNA): TGTGCCAGTAGGAGACAGGGAGGAGGGAACACCGGGGAGCTGTTTTTT. It translates to CASRRQGGGNTGELFF.

The V call is TRBV18, the J call TRBJ2-5, with 14 bases fitting TRBD2. The CDR3 totals 17 residues. Germline V gene sequence: CDR1 KGHSH, CDR2 LQKENI. V lost 6 bases, J lost 5 bases, and 11 bases stayed unmatched. The CDR3 nucleotides read TGTGCCAGCTCCCTTTCTCCGGGACTAGCGGGAGACGAGACCCAGTACTTC. This gives the protein CASSLSPGLAGDETQYF.

This sequence joins TRBV9 and TRBJ1-3; D possibly corresponds to TRBD1 (6 bases). Germline-derived CDR1 and CDR2 are SGDLS and YYNGEE. V was clipped by 4 bases and J by 2 bases, with 13 bases between them. The CDR3 contains 15 residues. In nucleotides, the CDR3 is TGTGCCAGCAGCCCTCAGGGGAGGGCTGGAAACACCATATATTTT. It yields the protein CASSPQGRAGNTIYF.

The chain uses TRBV11-3 and TRBJ1-6; 8 bases agree with TRBD1. This CDR3 is 14 amino acids long. The germline gives CDR1 SGHNT, CDR2 YENEEA. The ends lost 5 bases at V and 9 bases at J; junction bases unmatched: 6. CDR3 sequence (DNA): TGTGCCAGCAGCCCCGGACAGGGTACTTCACCCCTCCACTTT. Protein product: CASSPGQGTSPLHF.

The V gene is TRBV3-1 (or the pseudogene TRBV3-2), the J gene TRBJ2-3; possible D gene TRBD2, 5 bases. Germline V lookup: CDR1 LGHDT, CDR2 YNNKEL (reference sequence). The ends were cut back, 0 bases at V and 1 base at J, with 11 bases in the middle. The CDR3 spans 16 residues. CDR3 sequence (DNA): TGTGCCAGCAGCCAAGATCCCCCCGGGGGCACAGATACGCAGTATTTT. It specifies CASSQDPPGGTDTQYF.

The chain links TRBV28 to TRBJ1-2, with 7 bases lining up with TRBD1. CDR3 length: 17 amino acids. Germline CDR1 MDHEN, CDR2 SYDVKM. Trimming cost V 4 bases and J 10 bases; bases outside gene matches: 21. The CDR3 here is CASSSDAEPGQLNPYTF. CDR3 DNA: TGTGCCAGCAGTTCGGATGCAGAACCGGGACAGTTAAACCCCTACACCTTC.

The chain combines TRBV10-3 with TRBJ2-7; the D gene is possibly TRBD1 (6 bases). V lost 0 bases and J lost 0, with 9 bases in between. Germline CDR1 is ENHRY and CDR2 is SYGVKD. The CDR3 totals 15 residues. The CDR3 DNA is TGTGCCATCAGTGAGTCGCCAGGGGTCTCCTACGAGCAGTACGTC. Its translation: CAISESPGVSYEQYV.